This TCR beta chain was observed in a study of post-analysis software for immune sequencing data. On the study more broadly: Included among the disease courses, which were recorded for the cohort, were relapsing-remitting, secondary progressive and progressive-relapsing multiple sclerosis.

A word on this clonotype: No antigen is known for it.

Losses at the gene ends were 6 bases for V and 1 base for J; bases not matched to a gene: 11. The CDR3 has 18 amino acids. Germline CDR1 and CDR2: SGHRS and YFSETQ. Study-level points and caveats: When patients were compared with controls, about five TRBV segments were more frequent, TRBV5-6, TRBV5-1 and TRBV20-1 among them. Compared against controls, patients with multiple sclerosis displayed significantly lower normalized Chao1 diversity. Samples from one preparation batch, clustered by F measure, grouped strongly together.

Carried by the TCR beta cDNA libraries were unique molecular identifiers. When 1 to 10 million T cells were used, they gave about 540,000 cDNA molecules. A single record per CDR3 protein comes from TCRdb applying MiXCR to the PCR reads. The data hold 170,000 or so distinct CDR3 sequences, with around 28% observed a single time. Input material: blood. The clonotype comes from a girl between 10 and 17 years old with multiple sclerosis. The chain joins TRBV5-1 to TRBJ2-3, with 13 bases lining up with TRBD2. The CDR3 coding sequence is TGCGCCAGCACCCGAGGACTAGCGGGGGCCCTGGGCACAGATACGCAGTATTTT. Residues: CASTRGLAGALGTDTQYF.